This is a list of T cell receptor beta chains from one sample in a study of early T cells in non-severe SARS-CoV-2 infection. TCRdb processed the 5' RACE reads anew with MiXCR; each CDR3 protein has one entry. The repertoire holds 65,000 to 75,000 distinct CDR3 sequences, approximately 13% seen once, with about 5% in the top ten. Sequencing was carried out using whole blood. These receptors came from an adult who was a healthcare worker with PCR-confirmed SARS-CoV-2 infection or an uninfected control (not recorded which). Each CDR3 is given with its conserved first and last residue. The D gene is left open where the match is weak. A row's size may be missing; if present it is once, few, many or a size class.

D	V	length	J	size	DNA	CDR3
.	TRBV9	14	TRBJ2-5	many	TGTGCCAGCAGCGTAGGACCGGCGGGGGAGACCCAGTACTTC	CASSVGPAGETQYF
.	TRBV29-1	11	TRBJ2-7	.	TGCAGCGTTGGATCGGACTACGAGCAGTACTTC	CSVGSDYEQYF
.	TRBV12-3/TRBV12-4	20	TRBJ1-3	.	TGTGCCAGCAGTCCTGAGTTATGGGGGGCTCCGTCTCTCTCTGGAAACACCATATATTTT	CASSPELWGAPSLSGNTIYF
.	TRBV18	15	TRBJ1-2	many	TGTGCCAGCTCACCCTTGGACGACCCTAACTATGGCTACACCTTC	CASSPLDDPNYGYTF
.	TRBV2	15	TRBJ2-3	few	TGTGCCAGCCAAGGACGGACTCGAAGCACAGATACGCAGTATTTT	CASQGRTRSTDTQYF
.	TRBV7-9	12	TRBJ1-4	many	TGTGCCAGCAGAGACGGTAATGAAAAACTGTTTTTT	CASRDGNEKLFF
.	TRBV5-8	13	TRBJ1-2	many	TGTGCCAGCAGCGCGGGACGGATATATGGCTACACCTTC	CASSAGRIYGYTF
TRBD2	TRBV19	14	TRBJ2-7	many	TGTGCCAGTAGCCGGGCGGGGGGCCTCTACGAGCAGTACTTC	CASSRAGGLYEQYF
.	TRBV6-5	11	TRBJ2-5	medium-sized	TGTGCCAGCAGTTACTCAGAGACCCAGTACTTC	CASSYSETQYF
.	TRBV5-6	15	TRBJ2-3	many	TGTGCCAGCACCGGGGGACTGACCAGCACAGATACGCAGTATTTT	CASTGGLTSTDTQYF
.	TRBV7-6	15	TRBJ2-5	few	TGTGCCAGCAGCTTAGTCGGGGGCGCCCCGGAGACCCAGTACTTC	CASSLVGGAPETQYF
TRBD1	TRBV29-1	12	TRBJ2-7	.	TGCAGCGTGACAGGGTTTCGCTACGAGCAGTACTTC	CSVTGFRYEQYF
.	TRBV29-1	15	TRBJ1-1	.	TGCAGCGTTGAGGGACCTTGGGGGGCAGACACTGAAGCTTTCTTT	CSVEGPWGADTEAFF
.	TRBV5-4	13	TRBJ2-3	.	TGTGCCAGCAGCTTGGCAGGGCCAGATACGCAGTATTTT	CASSLAGPDTQYF
.	TRBV6-1	15	TRBJ1-5	.	TGTGCCAGCACCCTCGCGGGGGCGGGCAATCAGCCCCAGCATTTT	CASTLAGAGNQPQHF
.	TRBV2	13	TRBJ1-1	many	TGTGCCAGCAGTGGGACAGAGTACACTGAAGCTTTCTTT	CASSGTEYTEAFF
.	TRBV28	16	TRBJ1-3	few	TGTGCCAGCAGTCCCCGACAGGATGCCTCTGGAAACACCATATATTTT	CASSPRQDASGNTIYF
.	TRBV11-3	14	TRBJ2-2	many	TGTGCCAGCAGCTTAGACTGGAGAACCGGGGAGCTGTTTTTT	CASSLDWRTGELFF
.	TRBV20-1	11	TRBJ1-2	few	TGCAGTGCCCAAATGAGGGACGGCTACACCTTC	CSAQMRDGYTF
.	TRBV7-2	14	TRBJ1-3	.	TGTGCCAGCAGGGAGGACTCCTCTGGAAACACCATATATTTT	CASREDSSGNTIYF
.	TRBV19	14	TRBJ2-7	.	TGTGCCAGTAGTATCTCATACTGGAACTACGAGCAGTACTTC	CASSISYWNYEQYF
TRBD1	TRBV7-9	13	TRBJ2-3	.	TGTGCCAGCAGCACAGGGGGAGCAGATACGCAGTATTTT	CASSTGGADTQYF
.	TRBV5-4	13	TRBJ2-2	.	TGTGCCAGCAGCTACATGAACACCGGGGAGCTGTTTTTT	CASSYMNTGELFF
TRBD1	TRBV6-2/TRBV6-3	15	TRBJ2-7	.	TGTGCCAGCAGCACCCCCCGCAGGGGGCTCTACGAGCAGTACTTC	CASSTPRRGLYEQYF
.	TRBV5-1	17	TRBJ2-6	many	TGCGCCAGCAGCTTGGCCGAGTGGAGGCCTGGGGCCAACGTCCTGACTTTC	CASSLAEWRPGANVLTF
.	TRBV7-7	17	TRBJ1-1	few	TGTGCCAGCAGCTTATATATCAGGGGAAGTTCGGACACTGAAGCTTTCTTT	CASSLYIRGSSDTEAFF
.	TRBV7-9	14	TRBJ2-1	many	TGTGCCAGCAGCAGGGCAGGGACCTACAATGAGCAGTTCTTC	CASSRAGTYNEQFF
.	TRBV6-2/TRBV6-3	16	TRBJ2-7	.	TGTGCCAGCAGTTACTCGTGGACAGTAATCATTACGAAGCAGTACTTC	CASSYSWTVIITKQYF
.	TRBV6-6	13	TRBJ1-2	.	TGTGCCAGCAGCCACTCCGCAAAGACTGGCTACACCTTC	CASSHSAKTGYTF
.	TRBV12-3/TRBV12-4	14	TRBJ1-5	few	TGTGCCAGCAGTTTCGGGGGAAGCAATCAGCCCCAGCATTTT	CASSFGGSNQPQHF
.	TRBV29-1	14	TRBJ1-2	.	TGCAGCGTTGAAGATCTAGAGGTCAGCTATGGCTACACCTTC	CSVEDLEVSYGYTF
TRBD1	TRBV14	15	TRBJ2-7	few	TGTGCCAGCAGGGAAGGGACAGGGGCCTACTACGAGCAGTACTTC	CASREGTGAYYEQYF
.	TRBV11-3	13	TRBJ2-1	few	TGTGCCAGCAGCTTAGGTAGGAACAATGAGCAGTTCTTC	CASSLGRNNEQFF
.	TRBV15	13	TRBJ1-4	.	TGTGCCACCAGCCGACAGTTTAATGAAAAACTGTTTTTT	CATSRQFNEKLFF
.	TRBV4-3	13	TRBJ2-1	few	TGCGCCGCCAGTGAGGAGGCCTACAATGAGCAGTTCTTC	CAASEEAYNEQFF
.	TRBV6-1	14	TRBJ1-1	.	TGTGCCAGCAGTGAAGTCCGGGGGAACACTGAAGCTTTCTTT	CASSEVRGNTEAFF
.	TRBV7-8	15	TRBJ1-3	many	TGTGCCAGCAGCTTAGGTGAACCTTCTGGAAACACCATATATTTT	CASSLGEPSGNTIYF
.	TRBV5-5	15	TRBJ1-4	many	TGTGCCAGCAGGCGGGCCCTATCGGCTAATGAAAAACTGTTTTTT	CASRRALSANEKLFF
.	TRBV5-4	15	TRBJ2-3	.	TGTGCCAGCAGCTTCGGCCCAATTAGCACAGATACGCAGTATTTT	CASSFGPISTDTQYF
TRBD1	TRBV10-2	15	TRBJ1-5	few	TGCGCCAGCAGTGAAGGGACAGGGGGCAATCAGCCCCAGCATTTT	CASSEGTGGNQPQHF
.	TRBV4-1	18	TRBJ1-1	many	TGCGCCAGCAGCCAAGATCGATCTAATCAGGGGCTGAACACTGAAGCTTTCTTT	CASSQDRSNQGLNTEAFF
.	TRBV21-1	13	TRBJ2-7	few	TGTGCCAGCAGCCTCAGGCATTTTGTCGAGCAGTACTTC	CASSLRHFVEQYF
.	TRBV6-2/TRBV6-3	14	TRBJ2-7	.	TGTGCCAGCAGTGAGCTAGGGCGGACCTACGAGCAGTACTTC	CASSELGRTYEQYF
.	TRBV2	15	TRBJ1-3	few	TGTGCCAGCAGTGAAATAAGAAAAAGTGGAAACACCATATATTTT	CASSEIRKSGNTIYF
TRBD1	TRBV15	17	TRBJ2-2	many	TGTGCCACCAGCAGACGACAGGGCTACGCGAACACCGGGGAGCTGTTTTTT	CATSRRQGYANTGELFF
.	TRBV12-3/TRBV12-4	14	TRBJ1-2	many	TGTGCCAGCAGTTCCGCGGGAGCTAACTATGGCTACACCTTC	CASSSAGANYGYTF
TRBD1	TRBV6-2/TRBV6-3	15	TRBJ1-2	few	TGTGCCAGCAGTTTGGACAGGGCAGCTAACTATGGCTACACCTTC	CASSLDRAANYGYTF
.	TRBV5-1	14	TRBJ1-2	many	TGCGCCAGCAGCGGAAATGAAGCTAACTATGGCTACACCTTC	CASSGNEANYGYTF
TRBD1	TRBV19	14	TRBJ2-5	few	TGTGCCAGTAGGGGGACAGGGGGACGAGAGACCCAGTACTTC	CASRGTGGRETQYF
TRBD2	TRBV5-4	14	TRBJ2-5	few	TGTGCCAGCAAACCAGCGGGGGTCCAAGAGACCCAGTACTTC	CASKPAGVQETQYF
.	TRBV5-1	13	TRBJ2-7	.	TGCGCCAGCAGCTGGGACGGGACCTACGAGCAGTACTTC	CASSWDGTYEQYF